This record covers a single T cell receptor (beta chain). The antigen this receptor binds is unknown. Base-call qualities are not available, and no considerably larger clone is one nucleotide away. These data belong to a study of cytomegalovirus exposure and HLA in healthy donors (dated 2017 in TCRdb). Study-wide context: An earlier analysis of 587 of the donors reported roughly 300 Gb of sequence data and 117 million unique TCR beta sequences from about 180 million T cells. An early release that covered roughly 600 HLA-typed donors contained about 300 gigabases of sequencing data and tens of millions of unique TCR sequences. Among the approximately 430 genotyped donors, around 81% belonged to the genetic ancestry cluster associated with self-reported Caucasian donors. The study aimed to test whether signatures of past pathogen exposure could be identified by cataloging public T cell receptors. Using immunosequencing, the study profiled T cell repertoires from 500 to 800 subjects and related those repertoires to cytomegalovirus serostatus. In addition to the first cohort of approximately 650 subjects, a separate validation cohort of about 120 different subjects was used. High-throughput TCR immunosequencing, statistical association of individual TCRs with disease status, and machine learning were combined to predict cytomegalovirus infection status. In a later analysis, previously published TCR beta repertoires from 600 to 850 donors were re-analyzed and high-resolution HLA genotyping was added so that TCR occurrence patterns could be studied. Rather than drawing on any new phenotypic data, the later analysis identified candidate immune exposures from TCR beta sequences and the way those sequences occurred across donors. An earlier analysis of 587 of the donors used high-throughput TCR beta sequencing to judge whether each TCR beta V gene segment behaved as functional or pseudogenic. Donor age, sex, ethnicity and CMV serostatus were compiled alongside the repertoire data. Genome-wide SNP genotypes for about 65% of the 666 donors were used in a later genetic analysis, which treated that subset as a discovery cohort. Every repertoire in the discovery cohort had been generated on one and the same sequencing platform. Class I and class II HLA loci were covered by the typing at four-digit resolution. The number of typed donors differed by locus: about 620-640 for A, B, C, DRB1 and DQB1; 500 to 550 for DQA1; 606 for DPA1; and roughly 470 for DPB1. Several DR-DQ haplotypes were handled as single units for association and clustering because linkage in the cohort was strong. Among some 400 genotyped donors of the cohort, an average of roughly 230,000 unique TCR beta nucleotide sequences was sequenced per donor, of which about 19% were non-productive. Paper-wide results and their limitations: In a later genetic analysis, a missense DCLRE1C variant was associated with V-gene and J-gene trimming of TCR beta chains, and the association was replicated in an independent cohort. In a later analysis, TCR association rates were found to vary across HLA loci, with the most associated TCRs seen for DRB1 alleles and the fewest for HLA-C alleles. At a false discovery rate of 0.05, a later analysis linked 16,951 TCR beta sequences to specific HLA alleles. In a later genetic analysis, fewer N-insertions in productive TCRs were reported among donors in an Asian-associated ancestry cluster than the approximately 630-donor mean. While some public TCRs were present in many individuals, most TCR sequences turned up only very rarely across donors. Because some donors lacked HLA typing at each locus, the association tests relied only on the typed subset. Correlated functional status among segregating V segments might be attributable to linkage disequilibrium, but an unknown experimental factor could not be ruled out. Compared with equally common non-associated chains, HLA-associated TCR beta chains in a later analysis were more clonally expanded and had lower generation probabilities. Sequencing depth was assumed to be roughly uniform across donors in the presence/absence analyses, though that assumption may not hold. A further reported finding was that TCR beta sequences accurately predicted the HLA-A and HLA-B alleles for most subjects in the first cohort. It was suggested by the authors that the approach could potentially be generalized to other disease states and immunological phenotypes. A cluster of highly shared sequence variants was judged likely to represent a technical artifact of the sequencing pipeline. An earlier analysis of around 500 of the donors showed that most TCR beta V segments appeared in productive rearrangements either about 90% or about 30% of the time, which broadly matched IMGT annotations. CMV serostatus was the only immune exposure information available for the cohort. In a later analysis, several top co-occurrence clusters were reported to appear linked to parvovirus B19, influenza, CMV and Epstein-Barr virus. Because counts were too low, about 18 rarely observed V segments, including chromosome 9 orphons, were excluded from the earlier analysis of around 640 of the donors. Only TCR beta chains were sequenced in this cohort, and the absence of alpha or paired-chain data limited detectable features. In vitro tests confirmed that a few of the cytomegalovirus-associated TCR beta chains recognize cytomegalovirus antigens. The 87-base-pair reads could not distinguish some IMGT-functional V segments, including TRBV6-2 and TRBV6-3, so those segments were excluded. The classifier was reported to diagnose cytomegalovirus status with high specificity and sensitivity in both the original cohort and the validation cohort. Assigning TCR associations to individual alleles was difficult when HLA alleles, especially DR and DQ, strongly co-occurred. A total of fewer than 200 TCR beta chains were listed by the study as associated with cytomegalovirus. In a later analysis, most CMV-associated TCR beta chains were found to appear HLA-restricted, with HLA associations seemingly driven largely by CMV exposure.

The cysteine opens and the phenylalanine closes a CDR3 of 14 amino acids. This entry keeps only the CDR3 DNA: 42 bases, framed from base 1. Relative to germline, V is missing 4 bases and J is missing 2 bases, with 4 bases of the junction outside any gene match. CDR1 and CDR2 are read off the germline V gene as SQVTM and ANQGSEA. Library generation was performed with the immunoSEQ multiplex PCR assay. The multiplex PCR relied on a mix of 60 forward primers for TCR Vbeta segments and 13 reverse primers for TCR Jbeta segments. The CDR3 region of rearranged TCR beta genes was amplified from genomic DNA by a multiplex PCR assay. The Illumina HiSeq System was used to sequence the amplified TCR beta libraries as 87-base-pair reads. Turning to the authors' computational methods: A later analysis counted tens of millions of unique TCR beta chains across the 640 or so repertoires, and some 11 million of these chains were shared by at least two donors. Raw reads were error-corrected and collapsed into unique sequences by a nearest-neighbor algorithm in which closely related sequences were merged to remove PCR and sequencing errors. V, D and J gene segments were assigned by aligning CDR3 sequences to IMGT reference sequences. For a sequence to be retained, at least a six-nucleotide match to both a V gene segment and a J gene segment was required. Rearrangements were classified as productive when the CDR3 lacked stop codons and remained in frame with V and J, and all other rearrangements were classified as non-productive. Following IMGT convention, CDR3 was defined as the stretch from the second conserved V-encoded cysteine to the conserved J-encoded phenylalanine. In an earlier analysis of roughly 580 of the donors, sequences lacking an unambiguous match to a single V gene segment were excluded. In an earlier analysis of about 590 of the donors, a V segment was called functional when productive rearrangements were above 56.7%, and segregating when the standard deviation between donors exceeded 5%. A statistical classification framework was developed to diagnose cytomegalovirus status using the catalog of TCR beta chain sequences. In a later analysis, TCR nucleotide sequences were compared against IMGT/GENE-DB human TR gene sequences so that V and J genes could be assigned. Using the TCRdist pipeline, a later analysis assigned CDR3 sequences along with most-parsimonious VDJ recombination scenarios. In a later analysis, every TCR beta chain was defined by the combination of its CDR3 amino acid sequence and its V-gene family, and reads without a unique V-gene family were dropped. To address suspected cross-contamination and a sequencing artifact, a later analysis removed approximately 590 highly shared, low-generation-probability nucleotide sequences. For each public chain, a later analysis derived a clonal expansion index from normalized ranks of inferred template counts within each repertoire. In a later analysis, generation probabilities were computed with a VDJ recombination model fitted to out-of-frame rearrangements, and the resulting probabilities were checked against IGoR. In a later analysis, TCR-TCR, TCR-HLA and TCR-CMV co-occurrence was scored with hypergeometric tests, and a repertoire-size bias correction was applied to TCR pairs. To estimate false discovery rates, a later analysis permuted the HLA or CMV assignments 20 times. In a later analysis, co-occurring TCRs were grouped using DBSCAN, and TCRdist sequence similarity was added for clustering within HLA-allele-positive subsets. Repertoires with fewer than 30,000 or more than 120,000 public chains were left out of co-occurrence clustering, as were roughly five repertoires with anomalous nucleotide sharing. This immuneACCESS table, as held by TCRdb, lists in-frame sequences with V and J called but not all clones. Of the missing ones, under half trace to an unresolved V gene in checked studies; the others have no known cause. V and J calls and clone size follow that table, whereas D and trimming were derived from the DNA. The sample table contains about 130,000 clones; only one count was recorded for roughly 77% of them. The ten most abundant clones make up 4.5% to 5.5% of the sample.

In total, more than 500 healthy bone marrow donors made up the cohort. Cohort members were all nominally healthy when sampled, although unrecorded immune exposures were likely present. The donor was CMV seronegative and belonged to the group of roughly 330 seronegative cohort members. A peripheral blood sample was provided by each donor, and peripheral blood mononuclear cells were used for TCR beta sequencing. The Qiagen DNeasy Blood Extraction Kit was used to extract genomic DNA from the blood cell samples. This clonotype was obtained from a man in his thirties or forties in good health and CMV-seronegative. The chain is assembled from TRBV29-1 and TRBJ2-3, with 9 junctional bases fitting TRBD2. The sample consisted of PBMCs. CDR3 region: CSVAQREVTDTQYF. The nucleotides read TGCAGCGTTGCCCAGCGGGAGGTCACAGATACGCAGTATTTT.